The source of this TCR beta chain is a study of cytomegalovirus exposure and HLA in healthy donors. Profiling relied on immunoSEQ multiplex PCR, and the TCRdb table lists in-frame clones only, not all of them. The sample shows 78,000 or so clones, approximately 95% of them seen only once. V was clipped by 7 bases and J by 2 bases, with 10 bases between them. The CDR3 length is 13 residues. Germline lookup yields CDR1 SGHDT and CDR2 YYEEEE. Whole-study findings and limits: That first-cohort TCR clusters tended to co-occur in the 120 or so validation repertoires was found in a later analysis. Usually a TCR sequence was rare, but some public TCRs were found in many donors.

The sample holds one count of this clone. Its cognate antigen is unknown. The V call is TRBV5-6, the J call TRBJ2-1; a possible D gene is TRBD2 (6 bases). The specimen was PBMCs. The receptor's source is a man aged 18 to 30 in good health and CMV-seropositive. CDR3 loop: CASARRAYNEQFF. CDR3 DNA: TGTGCCAGCGCCAGGAGGGCCTACAATGAGCAGTTCTTC.